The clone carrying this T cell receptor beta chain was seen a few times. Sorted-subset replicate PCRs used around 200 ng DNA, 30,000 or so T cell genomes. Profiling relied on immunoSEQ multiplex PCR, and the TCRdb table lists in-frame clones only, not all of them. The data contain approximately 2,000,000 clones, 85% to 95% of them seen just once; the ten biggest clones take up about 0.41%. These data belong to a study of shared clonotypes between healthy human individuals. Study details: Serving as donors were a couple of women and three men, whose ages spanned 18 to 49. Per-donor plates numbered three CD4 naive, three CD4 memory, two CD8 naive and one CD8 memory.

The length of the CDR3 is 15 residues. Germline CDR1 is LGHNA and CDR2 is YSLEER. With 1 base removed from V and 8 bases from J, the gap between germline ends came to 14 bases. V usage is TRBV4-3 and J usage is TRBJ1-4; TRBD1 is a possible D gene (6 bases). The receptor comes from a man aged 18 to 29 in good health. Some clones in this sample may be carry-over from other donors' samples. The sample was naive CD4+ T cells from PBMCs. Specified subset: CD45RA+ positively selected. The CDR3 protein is CASSQAGAREEKLFF. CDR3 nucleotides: TGCGCCAGCAGCCAAGCGGGGGCAAGGGAAGAAAAACTGTTTTTT.